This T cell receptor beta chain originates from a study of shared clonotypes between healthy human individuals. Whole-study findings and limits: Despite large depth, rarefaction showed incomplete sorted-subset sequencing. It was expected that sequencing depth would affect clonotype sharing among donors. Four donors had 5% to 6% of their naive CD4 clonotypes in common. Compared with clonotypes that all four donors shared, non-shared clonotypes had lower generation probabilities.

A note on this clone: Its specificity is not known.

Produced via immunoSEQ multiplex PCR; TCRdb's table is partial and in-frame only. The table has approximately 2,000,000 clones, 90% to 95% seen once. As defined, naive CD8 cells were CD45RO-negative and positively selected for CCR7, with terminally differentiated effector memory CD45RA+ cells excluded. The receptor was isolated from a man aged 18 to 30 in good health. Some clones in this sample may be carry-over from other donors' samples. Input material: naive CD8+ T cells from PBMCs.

CDR3 bases: TGTGCCAGCAGCCAAGACCGCGCCGGAGATACGCAGTATTTT. This gives the protein CASSQDRAGDTQYF. This chain links TRBV13 with TRBJ2-3; D gene ambiguous. This CDR3 has 14 amino acids. V lost 5 bases and J 5 bases, leaving 14 bases between the germline ends. Germline V lookup: CDR1 PRHDT, CDR2 FYEKMQ (reference sequence).